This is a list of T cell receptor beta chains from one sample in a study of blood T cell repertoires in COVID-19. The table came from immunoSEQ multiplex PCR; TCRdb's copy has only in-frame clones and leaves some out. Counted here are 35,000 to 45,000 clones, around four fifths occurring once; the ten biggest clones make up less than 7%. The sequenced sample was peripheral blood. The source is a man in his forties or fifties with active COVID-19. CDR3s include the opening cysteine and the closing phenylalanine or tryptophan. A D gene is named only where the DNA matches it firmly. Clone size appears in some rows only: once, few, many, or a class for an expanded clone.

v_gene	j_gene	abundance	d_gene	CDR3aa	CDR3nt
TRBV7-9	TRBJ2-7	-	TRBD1	CASSLDRGLYEQYF	TGTGCCAGCAGCCTCGACAGGGGGCTGTACGAGCAGTACTTC
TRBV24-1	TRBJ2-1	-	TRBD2	CATSPGGSYNEQFF	TGTGCCACCAGTCCGGGAGGTAGCTACAATGAGCAGTTCTTC
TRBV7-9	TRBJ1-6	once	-	CASSLMGPSPLHF	TGTGCCAGCAGCTTAATGGGGCCCTCACCCCTCCACTTT
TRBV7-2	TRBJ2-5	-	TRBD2	CASSFPSGQETQYF	TGTGCCAGCAGCTTCCCTAGCGGGCAAGAGACCCAGTACTTC
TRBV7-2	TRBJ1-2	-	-	CASSLVQGPNIYGYTF	TGTGCCAGCAGCTTAGTACAGGGACCCAATATCTATGGCTACACCTTC
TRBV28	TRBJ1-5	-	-	CASSIGESDQPQHF	TGTGCCAGCAGCATCGGGGAGTCCGATCAGCCCCAGCATTTT
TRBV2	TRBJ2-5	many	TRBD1	CASSEAGGWETQYF	TGTGCCAGCAGTGAGGCAGGGGGCTGGGAGACCCAGTACTTC
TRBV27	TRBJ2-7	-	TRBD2	CASRPTSGDYHEQYF	TGTGCCAGCAGGCCAACTAGCGGCGATTATCACGAGCAGTACTTC
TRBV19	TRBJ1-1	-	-	CASRRRDPNTEAFF	TGTGCCAGTAGGAGGCGGGACCCGAACACTGAAGCTTTCTTT
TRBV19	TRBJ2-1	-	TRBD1	CASRRTGGNEQFF	TGTGCCAGTCGTCGGACAGGGGGCAATGAGCAGTTCTTC
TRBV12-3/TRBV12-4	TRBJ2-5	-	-	CASSPAGRGTQYF	TGTGCCAGCAGTCCTGCGGGTCGGGGGACCCAGTACTTC
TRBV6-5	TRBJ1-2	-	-	CATQLDSNNYGYTF	TGTGCCACCCAGCTGGACAGCAATAACTATGGCTACACCTTC
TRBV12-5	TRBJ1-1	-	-	CASGLVLGQMNTEAFF	TGTGCTAGTGGTTTGGTCCTCGGACAGATGAACACTGAAGCTTTCTTT
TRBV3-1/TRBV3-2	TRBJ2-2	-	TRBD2	CASSQGGLATGELFF	TGTGCCAGCAGCCAAGGGGGACTAGCGACCGGGGAGCTGTTTTTT
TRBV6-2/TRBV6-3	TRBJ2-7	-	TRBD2	CASSSAGAGAYEQYF	TGTGCCAGCAGTTCAGCTGGGGCGGGAGCCTACGAGCAGTACTTC
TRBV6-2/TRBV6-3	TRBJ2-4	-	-	CASSYSRSGAKNIQYF	TGTGCCAGCAGTTACTCGAGGTCCGGAGCCAAAAACATTCAGTACTTC
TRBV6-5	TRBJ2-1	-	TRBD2	CASSYYSGGASNEQFF	TGTGCCAGCAGTTACTATAGCGGGGGGGCCTCCAATGAGCAGTTCTTC
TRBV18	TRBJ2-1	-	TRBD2	CASSRTSGYNEQFF	TGTGCCAGCTCACGGACTAGCGGGTACAATGAGCAGTTCTTC
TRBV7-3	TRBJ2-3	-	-	CASSYRDRSTDTQYF	TGTGCCAGCAGCTATCGTGACAGATCCACAGATACGCAGTATTTT
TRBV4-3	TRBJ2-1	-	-	CASSHFSRNEQFF	TGCGCCAGCAGCCACTTCTCTCGTAATGAGCAGTTCTTC
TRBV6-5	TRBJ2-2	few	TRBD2	CASHSGDNTGELFF	TGTGCCAGCCACAGCGGGGATAACACCGGGGAGCTGTTTTTT
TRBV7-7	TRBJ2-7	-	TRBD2	CASSPTLAATYEQYF	TGTGCCAGCAGCCCAACGCTAGCGGCGACCTACGAGCAGTACTTC
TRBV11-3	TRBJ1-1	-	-	CASSLGHNTEAFF	TGTGCCAGCAGCTTAGGACACAACACTGAAGCTTTCTTT
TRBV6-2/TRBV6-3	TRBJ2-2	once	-	CASSYVAANTGELFF	TGTGCCAGCAGTTACGTCGCGGCGAACACCGGGGAGCTGTTTTTT
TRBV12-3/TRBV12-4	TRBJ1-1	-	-	CASTLDERAEAFF	TGTGCCAGCACCCTAGATGAGAGGGCTGAAGCTTTCTTT
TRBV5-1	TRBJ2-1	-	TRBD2	CASSLTSGVGNEQFF	TGCGCCAGCAGCTTGACTAGCGGGGTCGGAAATGAGCAGTTCTTC
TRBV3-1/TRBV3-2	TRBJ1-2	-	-	CASSPRRGSYGYTF	TGTGCCAGCAGCCCACGGCGGGGAAGCTATGGCTACACCTTC
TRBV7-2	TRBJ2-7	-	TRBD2	CASSRGLAGVAEQYF	TGTGCCAGCAGCCGGGGACTAGCGGGAGTTGCTGAGCAGTACTTC
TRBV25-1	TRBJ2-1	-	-	CASSEYVEQFF	TGTGCCAGCAGTGAATACGTAGAGCAGTTCTTC